This T cell receptor (beta chain) was captured by sequencing in a study of blood T cells in healthy people across ages. Whole-study results and caveats: Unsorted PBMC material precluded a definitive naive versus antigen-experienced comparison.

This clonotype showed up just a few times. The target antigen is unknown. Next came a second PCR, run for roughly 6 to 11 cycles, which used a sample-barcoded 5' primer along with a J-beta primer mix. TCRdb processed the 5' RACE reads anew with MiXCR; each CDR3 protein has one entry. Among 780,000 or so distinct CDR3 sequences listed, 53% were seen once. Germline values: CDR1 DFQATT, CDR2 SNEGSKA (reference sequence). There are 15 residues in the CDR3. Trimming took off 0 bases at V and 3 bases at J, with 15 bases between the two ends. The sequence derives from a man older than 75 in good health. Sequenced material: blood. The gene calls are TRBV20-1 and TRBJ2-7; D unresolved. The CDR3 is CSARDTERPHYEQYF. CDR3 in DNA: TGCAGTGCTAGAGATACAGAGCGCCCCCACTACGAGCAGTACTTC.